The 15 T cell receptor beta chains in this list originate from one sample, sequenced in a study of breast tumors, draining lymph nodes, adjacent tissues. TCRdb passed the multiplex PCR reads through MiXCR, listing each CDR3 protein once. The sample comprises 200,000 to 300,000 distinct CDR3 sequences, 30% of which are singletons, and under 1.2% rests with the top ten. Axillary draining lymph nodes of breast cancer patients supplied the node samples. Sequencing was carried out using axillary lymph node tissue. These receptors all stem from a female donor with breast cancer. Some clones in this sample may be carry-over from other donors' samples.

The table lists this clonotype with a few counts. A read error may account for a junction end that differs from germline. The V gene is TRBV2, the J gene TRBJ1-1; no clear D gene. This CDR3 has 11 residues. Germline CDR1 is SNHLY and CDR2 is FYNNEI. CDR3 sequence (DNA): TGTGCCAGCAGGGAAGTTGGGGAAGCTTTCTTT. Its translation is CASREVGEAFF. Full variable domain (rest looked up from reference TRBV2 and TRBJ1-1): EPEVTQTPSHQVTQMGQEVILRCVPISNHLYFYWYRQILGQKVEFLVSFYNNEISEKSEIFDDQFSVERPDGSNFTLKIRSTKLEDSAMYFCASREVGEAFFGQGTRLTVV.

This clonotype occurred many times. The chain has TRBV5-1 and TRBJ2-7; the match to TRBD2 covers 10 bases. This CDR3 has 14 residues. Germline CDR1 SGHRS, CDR2 YFSETQ. The V segment lost 0 bases and the J segment 5 bases; nucleotides outside the gene matches: 2. The CDR3 DNA is TGCGCCAGCAGCTTGGGACTAGCGGGCCACGAGCAGTACTTC. Amino acids: CASSLGLAGHEQYF.

As to this clonotype: A much larger clone sits a single nucleotide away, making a read error possible. This rearrangement joins TRBV5-1 to TRBJ2-7; 8 positions agree with TRBD1. The germline V gene encodes CDR1 SGHRS and CDR2 YFSETQ. The CDR3 has 15 amino acids. CDR3: CASGLGQGALYEQYF. The CDR3 bases are TGCGCCAGCGGCTTAGGGCAGGGGGCTCTCTACGAGCAGTACTTC.

Turning to this clonotype: Being one base from a much bigger clone, this may be a read error. The chain joins TRBV20-1 to TRBJ1-3; no clear D gene. The germline V gene has CDR1 DFQATT and CDR2 SNEGSKA (reference sequence). This CDR3 has 12 residues. The CDR3 DNA reads as TGCAGTGCTAGGGTGGCTGGAAACACCACATATTTT. Translation gives CSARVAGNTTYF.

Remarks on this clonotype: A much larger clone is a single base away; this may be a read error. This rearrangement joins TRBV20-1 to TRBJ1-5, with 8 bases that match TRBD1. There are 15 residues in the CDR3. Looked up from germline, CDR1 is DFQATT and CDR2 is SNEGSKA (reference sequence). For the CDR3, the DNA is TGCAGTGCTGCCAGAGGACAGGGAAGCAATCAGCCCCAGCGTTTT. Translating it yields CSAARGQGSNQPQRF.

This clonotype was seen repeatedly, ten times or more. The gene calls are TRBV5-1 and TRBJ2-3; 16 bases match TRBD2. CDR3 length: 17 amino acids. Germline lookup yields CDR1 SGHRS and CDR2 YFSETQ. V shed 4 bases and J 3 bases; nucleotides not matched to a gene: 5. The CDR3 sequence: CASSLGLAGGPTDTQYF. The CDR3 DNA is TGCGCCAGCAGCCTGGGACTAGCGGGAGGGCCGACAGATACGCAGTATTTT.

This clonotype has a count of ten or more. This chain connects TRBV4-2 to TRBJ2-1; 11 bases agree with TRBD2. V trimming: 0 bases; J trimming: 7 bases; junction bases outside the gene matches: 5. The CDR3 extends over 16 amino acids. Germline lookup yields CDR1 LGHNA and CDR2 YNFKEQ. DNA of the CDR3: TGTGCCAGCAGCCAAGAACTAGCGGGAGTGCGTAATGAGCAGTTCTTC. The encoded protein is CASSQELAGVRNEQFF.

For the CDR3, the DNA is TGCGCCAGCAGGGAGGGACAGGCTTCCGAGGAGCAGTACTTC. It specifies CASREGQASEEQYF. The chain is built from TRBV10-2 and TRBJ2-7, with 8 positions matching TRBD1. The CDR3 runs 14 residues. Germline V gives CDR1 WSHSY, CDR2 SAAADI. The V gene end was trimmed by 6 bases and the J gene end by 7 bases; junction bases not matched to a gene: 11.

The J gene is TRBJ1-3, the V gene TRBV11-3, with TRBD1 as a possible D gene (5 bases). V dropped 6 bases and J dropped 0 bases, with 12 bases sitting between them. Per the germline V gene, CDR1 is SGHNT and CDR2 is YENEEA. The CDR3 covers 15 residues. CDR3 protein: CASSQPGPSGNTIYF. The CDR3 coding sequence is TGTGCCAGCAGTCAACCAGGGCCCTCTGGAAACACCATATATTTT.

The J gene is TRBJ2-5, the V gene TRBV10-3; 7 bases line up with TRBD1. The CDR3 consists of 14 residues. V lost 2 bases and J lost 1; bases outside the gene matches: 1. Germline V gene sequence: CDR1 ENHRY, CDR2 SYGVKD. In DNA, the CDR3 is TGTGCCATCAGTGAGACAGGGGCCCAAGAGACCCAGTACTTC. This translates into CAISETGAQETQYF.

On this clonotype: Given a much more abundant clone one base away, this may be a read error. The rearrangement uses TRBV6-1 and TRBJ2-7, with D possibly being TRBD1 (6 bases). V lost 6 bases to trimming and J lost 2 bases, with 17 bases between them. Germline CDR1 is MNHNS and CDR2 is SASEGT. The CDR3 covers 15 residues. CDR3 sequence reads: CASRLTRDKTYEQYF. Written as DNA, the CDR3 is TGTGCCAGCAGGCTAACGAGGGACAAGACCTACGAGCAGTACTTC.

Notes on this clonotype: A much larger clone differs from this one at a single base, so this may be a read error. The chain employs TRBV6-2 or TRBV6-3 and TRBJ2-5; D is undetermined. Germline V gene sequence: CDR1 MNHEY, CDR2 SVGEGT. V was clipped by 7 bases and J by 5 bases, with 14 bases between them. The CDR3 length is 13 residues. CDR3 loop: CASNRPVTETQYF. The CDR3 coding sequence is TGTGCCAGCAACCGACCAGTTACCGAGACCCAGTACTTC.

Comments on this clonotype: The CDR3 end shows no conserved phenylalanine or tryptophan, and so a read error is likely. Because the CDR3's place on the DNA is in doubt, the DNA is left out and the CDR3 is given as listed by TCRdb. The genes are TRBV25-1 and TRBJ2-5; no check of the table's D call, TRBD1, against the DNA was made. In germline, CDR1 is MGHDK, CDR2 SYGVNS. The CDR3 has 14 residues if both end residues are counted. This chain's CDR3 is CASRDSNSPLHFGN.

A note on this clonotype: The junction departs from the called germline gene at one end, perhaps through a read error. The V call is TRBV7-9, the J call TRBJ2-7; tentatively, D is TRBD1 (6 bases). In germline, CDR1 is SEHNR, CDR2 FQNEAQ (reference sequence). The CDR3 covers 13 residues. This chain's CDR3 is CASSNRQENNQHF. The CDR3 nucleotides are TGTGCCAGCAGCAACCGACAGGAGAATAACCAGCACTTC.

On this clonotype itself: Being one base from a much bigger clone, this may be a read error. The conserved phenylalanine or tryptophan is not found at the CDR3 terminus, so this likely reflects a read error. The rearrangement joins TRBV12-3 or TRBV12-4 to TRBJ2-7; no reliable D call. V lost 1 base to trimming and J lost 6 bases, with 16 bases between them. CDR3 length: 15 residues. The CDR3 loop is CASSLGASPVGEQYL. The CDR3 region has the DNA TGTGCCAGCAGTTTAGGGGCTTCCCCAGTGGGCGAGCAGTACCTC.